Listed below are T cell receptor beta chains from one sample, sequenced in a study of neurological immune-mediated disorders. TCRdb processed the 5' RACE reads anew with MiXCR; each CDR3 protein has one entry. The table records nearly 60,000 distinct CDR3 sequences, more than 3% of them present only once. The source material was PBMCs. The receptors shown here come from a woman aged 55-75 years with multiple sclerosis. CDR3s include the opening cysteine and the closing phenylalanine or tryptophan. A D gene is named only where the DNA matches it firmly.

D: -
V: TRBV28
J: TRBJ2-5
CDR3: CASSLGVETQYF

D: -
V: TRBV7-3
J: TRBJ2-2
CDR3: CASSLTKDTGELFF

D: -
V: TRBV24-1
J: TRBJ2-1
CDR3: CATSDLAGDWNEQFF

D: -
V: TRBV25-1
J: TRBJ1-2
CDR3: CASSEMGFGYGYTF

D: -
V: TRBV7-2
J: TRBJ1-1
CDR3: CASSLGPDTEAFF

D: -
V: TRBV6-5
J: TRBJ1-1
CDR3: CASSYRNTEAFF

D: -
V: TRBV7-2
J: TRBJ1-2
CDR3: CASSLAGMRGPYGYTF

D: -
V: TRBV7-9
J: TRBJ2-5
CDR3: CASSLRWGNQETQYF

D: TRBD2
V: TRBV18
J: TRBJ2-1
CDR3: CASSPAGLAGEQFF

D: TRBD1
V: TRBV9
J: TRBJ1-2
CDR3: CASSVGGGGGYTF

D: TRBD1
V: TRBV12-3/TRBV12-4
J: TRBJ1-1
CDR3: CASSSDRAWLKDTEAFF

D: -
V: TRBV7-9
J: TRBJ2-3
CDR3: CASRGGGSDTQYF

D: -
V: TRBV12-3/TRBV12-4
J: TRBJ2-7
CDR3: CASSIGSSYEQYF

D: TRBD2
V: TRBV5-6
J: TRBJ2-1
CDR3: CASSFGTSHEQFF

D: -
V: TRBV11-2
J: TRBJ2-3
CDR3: CASSLDQGGFGTDTQYF

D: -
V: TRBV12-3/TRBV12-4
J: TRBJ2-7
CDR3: CASSLPQDHSYEQYF

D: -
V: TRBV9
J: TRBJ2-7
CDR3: CASSPYRASDYEQYF

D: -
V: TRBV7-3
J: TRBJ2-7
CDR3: CASSLRGYPYEQYF

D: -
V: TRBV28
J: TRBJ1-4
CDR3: CASSLRGKLFF

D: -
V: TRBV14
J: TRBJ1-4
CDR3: CASSQEGHHQVNEKLFF